The present T cell receptor beta chain was sequenced within a study of cytomegalovirus exposure and HLA in healthy donors. The study ran its PCR with 60 Vbeta and 13 Jbeta primers. Produced via immunoSEQ multiplex PCR; TCRdb's table is partial and in-frame only. The sample records about 140,000 clones, 70% to 80% being singletons. The germline V and J ends were trimmed by 3 bases and 3 bases, with 6 bases remaining between them. The CDR3 consists of 12 residues. Germline CDR1 reads MNHNS; CDR2 reads SASEGT. This chain joins TRBV6-1 and TRBJ2-7; D unresolved. The sample comprised PBMCs. The source is a young woman in good health and CMV-seropositive. The CDR3 DNA is TGTGCCAGCAGTGACCTCCGCTACGAGCAGTACTTC. Its translation is CASSDLRYEQYF.